The sequence of this T cell receptor (beta chain) was determined in a study of CD8+ T cells in alopecia areata. General study findings and limits: Mouse data revealed clearer TCR sharing than patient data did, a gap possibly tied to HLA.

Researchers sorted pooled cutaneous lymph node cells on the basis of CD4, CD8alpha, NKG2D, NKG2ACE and other markers. With V trimmed by 3 bases and J by 0 bases, 0 bases remained unmatched. CDR1 and CDR2 from the germline V gene are NSHNY and SYGAGN. There are 14 residues in the CDR3. This clone was detected a few times. As yet, its antigen is unknown. Mouse germline and gene names are used. The missing CDR3 end, 4 residues past where the read stops, is filled in from the germline J gene. Other DNA variants within this sample encode the same CDR3. cDNA reverse transcribed from extracted RNA served as the sequencing template. TCRdb's copy holds only in-frame clones and misses some; the assay was immunoSEQ multiplex PCR. The sample holds 200,000 to 300,000 clones, and no clone turns up only once.

This clonotype was sampled from a C3H/HeJ mouse with alopecia areata. The strain bears MHC haplotype H2-k. Sequences were obtained from CD4+ T cells sorted from a lymph node. The V and J genes are TRBV13-1 and TRBJ2-7, with 10 bases fitting TRBD2. This chain's CDR3 is CASSGDWGSYEQYF. CDR3 bases read: TGTGCCAGCAGTGGGGACTGGGGCTCCTAT.